The 31 T cell receptor beta chains below were found in one sample sequenced in a study of T cells after yellow fever vaccination. TCRdb reanalysed the 5' RACE reads using MiXCR and keeps one entry per CDR3 protein. The sample includes about 30,000 distinct CDR3 sequences, nearly 4.5% of them seen just once. Sequencing used CD8+ T cells sorted from PBMCs, obtained 5 days after the yellow fever booster vaccination. Every receptor here comes from a young man who received the YFV17D yellow fever vaccine.

This clonotype has ten or more counts. This sequence joins TRBV2 and TRBJ2-7; D ambiguous. V lost 6 bases, J lost 2 bases, and 14 bases lay in between. Germline V gives CDR1 SNHLY, CDR2 FYNNEI. This CDR3 spans 14 amino acids. The CDR3 reads CASRPMLTAYEQYF. In DNA, the CDR3 is TGTGCCAGCAGGCCCATGCTTACCGCCTACGAGCAGTACTTC.

This clonotype was found many times. The junction departs from germline at one end; a sequencing error may be responsible. This chain connects TRBV5-4 to TRBJ2-1; 7 bases line up with TRBD1. Germline V CDR1 and CDR2: SGHNT, YYREEE (reference sequence). The CDR3 runs to 13 residues. Here the CDR3 reads CACRDRVPSEQFF. The CDR3 region has the DNA TGTGCCTGCAGAGACAGGGTACCTTCGGAGCAGTTCTTC.

This clonotype was detected a few times. This chain's CDR3 is CSVEEGLNTGELFF. CDR3 DNA: TGCAGCGTTGAGGAAGGGCTGAACACCGGGGAGCTGTTTTTT. This chain connects TRBV29-1 to TRBJ2-2, with D uncertain. CDR3 length: 14 residues. Trimming pared 3 bases from V and 1 base from J, leaving 9 bases between. The V gene's germline CDR1 is SQVTM and CDR2 ANQGSEA.

This clonotype was counted ten times or more. The chain joins TRBV4-2 to TRBJ1-1; D is uncertain. The CDR3 has 17 residues. The germline CDR1 and CDR2 sequences are LGHNA and YNFKEQ. Trimming took off 0 bases at V and 10 bases at J, with 24 bases between the two ends. The CDR3 here is CASSQDTPTEPFPRAFF. CDR3 sequence (DNA): TGTGCCAGCAGCCAAGACACCCCAACGGAACCATTCCCCAGAGCTTTCTTT.

This clonotype was recorded many times. The chain couples TRBV29-1 to TRBJ2-7; 11 bases align to TRBD2. Germline V gives CDR1 SQVTM, CDR2 ANQGSEA. V trimming: 7 bases; J trimming: 4 bases; junction bases outside the gene matches: 15. The CDR3 is 16 residues long. The CDR3 coding sequence is TGCAGCGCCCCAGCCCCGACTAGCGGGAAGGTATACGAGCAGTACTTC. Translating gives CSAPAPTSGKVYEQYF.

This clonotype appeared many times. This rearrangement joins TRBV12-3 or TRBV12-4 to TRBJ2-5; D not resolved. Trimming took 1 base from V and 5 from J, leaving 5 bases between them. The CDR3 has 12 residues. The CDR3 DNA sequence: TGTGCCAGCAGTTTAGACGGGGAGACCCAGTACTTC. Translation: CASSLDGETQYF.

This clonotype showed up many times. This rearrangement joins TRBV12-3 or TRBV12-4 to TRBJ1-5; D is ambiguous. V lost 2 bases, J lost 12 bases, and 11 bases lay in between. This CDR3 has 12 residues. The CDR3 protein is CASSLTSSLQHF. In DNA, the CDR3 is TGTGCCAGCAGTTTAACCTCCTCCCTCCAGCATTTT.

This clonotype was seen many times. The chain carries TRBV7-6 and TRBJ1-3; 7 nucleotides agree with TRBD1. J gave up 1 base and V 4 bases, and 4 bases lay outside the gene matches. The CDR3 has 15 amino acids. Germline-derived CDR1 and CDR2 are SGHVS and FNYEAQ. The CDR3 region is CASSWDRASGNTIYF. CDR3 in DNA: TGTGCCAGCAGCTGGGACAGAGCATCTGGAAACACCATATATTTT.

This clonotype was recorded at least ten times. The J gene is TRBJ2-1, the V gene TRBV6-2 or TRBV6-3; 13 bases agree with TRBD2. Germline V gene data show CDR1 as MNHEY and CDR2 as SVGEGT. V lost 8 bases to trimming and J lost 1 base; unmatched junction nucleotides: 11. CDR3 length: 18 residues. The CDR3 DNA reads TGTGCCAGCCATTCCGGACTAGCGGGAGTAGTATCCTACAATGAGCAGTTCTTC. Encoded protein: CASHSGLAGVVSYNEQFF.

This clonotype has only a few counts. The chain combines TRBV7-8 with TRBJ1-5; maybe TRBD1 (6 bases). Looked up from germline, CDR1 is SGHVS and CDR2 is FQNEAQ. The CDR3 runs to 16 residues. The V gene lost 1 base and the J gene lost 6 bases, with 16 bases spanning the gap. The CDR3 DNA reads TGTGCCAGCAGCTTAGTCGTCAGGGGATTGGGTCAGCCCCAGCATTTT. The encoded protein is CASSLVVRGLGQPQHF. Full variable domain (outside the CDR3, taken from reference TRBV7-8 and TRBJ1-5): GAGVSQSPRYKVAKRGQDVALRCDPISGHVSLFWYQQALGQGPEFLTYFQNEAQLDKSGLPSDRFFAERPEGSVSTLKIQRTQQEDSAVYLCASSLVVRGLGQPQHFGDGTRLSIL.

This clonotype was found many times. This rearrangement joins TRBV11-2 to TRBJ2-1; possibly TRBD1 or TRBD2 for D (6 bases each). Germline V CDR1 and CDR2: SGHAT, FQNNGV. The V end lost 0 bases, the J end lost 8 bases, and 8 bases lay between the germline ends. The CDR3 is 13 amino acids. CDR3 nucleotide sequence: TGTGCCAGCAGCTTAGATGGGGGGCATGAGCAGTTCTTC. The encoded protein is CASSLDGGHEQFF.

This clonotype was detected many times. The chain is built from TRBV9 and TRBJ2-1, with TRBD2 matching 11 bases. In germline, CDR1 is SGDLS, CDR2 YYNGEE. V shed 0 bases and J 6 bases; nucleotides not matched to a gene: 2. This CDR3 comprises 15 residues. The CDR3 spells CASSVGLAGINEQFF. Written as DNA, the CDR3 is TGTGCCAGCAGCGTAGGACTAGCGGGGATCAATGAGCAGTTCTTC.

This clonotype was recorded at least ten times. V usage is TRBV7-8 and J usage is TRBJ2-2; 10 bases map to TRBD2. Germline CDR1 is SGHVS and CDR2 is FQNEAQ. The CDR3 is 15 amino acids. V shed 7 bases and J 4 bases; nucleotides not matched to a gene: 6. CDR3 loop: CASNVAGGFTGELFF. The CDR3 bases are TGTGCCAGCAATGTAGCGGGAGGCTTCACCGGGGAGCTGTTTTTT.

This clonotype was seen at least ten times. This chain uses TRBV5-8 with TRBJ1-2; unclear D gene. The CDR3 covers 12 residues. V was shortened by 3 bases and J by 8 bases, with 11 bases between the two germline ends. Germline lookup yields CDR1 SGHTS and CDR2 YDEGEE. The DNA of the CDR3 is TGTGCCAGCAGCTCTTTGGACGGCGGCTACACCTTC. This gives the protein CASSSLDGGYTF.

This clonotype was seen at least ten times. This chain's CDR3 is CSVEGVYGYTF. Written as DNA, the CDR3 is TGCAGCGTTGAAGGAGTATATGGCTACACCTTC. This chain uses TRBV29-1 with TRBJ1-2; D is unresolved. V gave up 1 base and J gave up 5 bases, with 5 bases separating them. Germline CDR1 reads SQVTM; CDR2 reads ANQGSEA. CDR3 length equals 11 residues.

This clonotype was picked up many times. The chain is built from TRBV4-3 and TRBJ2-3; TRBD2 matches 7 bases. CDR1 is LGHNA and CDR2 is YSLEER in the germline V gene. The CDR3 contains 15 residues. The ends lost 4 bases at V and 4 bases at J; junction bases unmatched: 8. The CDR3: CASSPSGNTADTQYF. The CDR3 DNA sequence: TGCGCCAGCAGCCCTAGCGGCAACACTGCAGATACGCAGTATTTT.

This clonotype has ten or more counts. The rearrangement joins TRBV29-1 to TRBJ2-4; a possible D gene is TRBD2 (6 bases). The CDR3 spans 12 residues. Germline V lookup: CDR1 SQVTM, CDR2 ANQGSEA. V lost 4 bases and J lost 9, with 13 bases in between. CDR3 sequence: CSVGDSGTIQYF. As DNA, the CDR3 is TGCAGCGTTGGGGACTCAGGAACCATTCAGTACTTC.

Concerning this clonotype itself: This sequence may be a read error, since a much larger clone differs from it by one base. The V call is TRBV28, the J call TRBJ2-1; TRBD2 is a possible D gene (8 bases). There are 18 residues in the CDR3. The germline V and J ends were trimmed by 8 bases and 1 base, with 24 bases remaining between them. Germline CDR1 MDHEN, CDR2 SYDVKM. The CDR3 loop is CASCSGTARRVSYNEQFF. The CDR3 DNA is TGTGCCAGCTGTAGCGGGACAGCAAGGCGGGTTTCCTACAATGAGCAGTTCTTC.

This clonotype came up many times. V and J are TRBV6-5 and TRBJ1-1; D not resolved. Germline V gene data show CDR1 as MNHEY and CDR2 as SVGAGI. Trimming removed 4 bases at V and 10 bases at J, with 10 bases between. The CDR3 loop spans 11 amino acids. CDR3 sequence (DNA): TGTGCCAGCAGTTCCCCCCACTCAGCTTTCTTT. This translates into CASSSPHSAFF.

This clonotype was observed at least ten times. The V call is TRBV11-2, the J call TRBJ2-5; the match to TRBD2 covers 8 bases. With 4 bases clipped from V and 4 bases from J, the junction kept 8 bases outside the gene matches. CDR1 SGHAT and CDR2 FQNNGV come from the germline V gene. The CDR3 has 15 residues. The CDR3 loop is CASSYTSGRGETQYF. For the CDR3, the DNA is TGTGCCAGCAGCTACACGAGCGGGAGAGGAGAGACCCAGTACTTC.

This clonotype was detected many times. The chain is built from TRBV6-5 and TRBJ2-1; D possibly corresponds to TRBD2 (6 bases). This CDR3 comprises 12 residues. From germline, CDR1 is MNHEY and CDR2 SVGAGI. Trimming pared 5 bases from V and 9 bases from J, leaving 11 bases between. DNA for the CDR3: TGTGCCAGCAGTCCTACGGGGGTTGAGCAGTTCTTC. It encodes CASSPTGVEQFF.

This clonotype was picked up many times. This rearrangement joins TRBV4-2 to TRBJ2-3, with a weak D call TRBD2 (6 bases). There are 14 residues in the CDR3. Germline CDR1 and CDR2: LGHNA and YNFKEQ. The germline V and J ends were trimmed by 3 bases and 1 base, with 8 bases remaining between them. The CDR3 DNA reads as TGTGCCAGCAGCCAGGGGGGAGGCACAGATACGCAGTATTTT. Translating it yields CASSQGGGTDTQYF.

This clonotype was recorded many times. The V gene is TRBV27, the J gene TRBJ2-1, with TRBD2 matching over 9 bases. V trimming: 3 bases; J trimming: 4 bases; junction bases outside the gene matches: 10. The CDR3 consists of 17 residues. Germline V lookup: CDR1 MNHEY, CDR2 SMNVEV (reference sequence). The CDR3 nucleotides read TGTGCCAGCAGTTTCCACAATAGCGGGAGAGGATACAATGAGCAGTTCTTC. This translates into CASSFHNSGRGYNEQFF.

This clonotype was recorded at least ten times. V is TRBV27 and J is TRBJ2-1; TRBD1 aligns across 8 bases. Germline-derived CDR1 and CDR2 are MNHEY and SMNVEV (reference sequence). The CDR3 extends over 17 amino acids. Trimming removed 2 bases from V and 0 bases from J; junction bases left unmatched: 6. CDR3 DNA: TGTGCCAGCAGTTTAGGGCAGGGGGCCGGCTCCTACAATGAGCAGTTCTTC. Translating gives CASSLGQGAGSYNEQFF.

Many counts were recorded for this clonotype. The V and J genes are TRBV5-1 and TRBJ2-3; no clear D gene. The V gene lost 4 bases and the J gene lost 2 bases, with 2 bases spanning the gap. This CDR3 has 11 amino acids. Germline CDR1 is SGHRS and CDR2 is YFSETQ. The chain's CDR3 is CASSVTDTQYF. As DNA, the CDR3 is TGCGCCAGCAGCGTCACAGATACGCAGTATTTT.

This clonotype occurred many times. The rearrangement joins TRBV27 to TRBJ2-5; D is perhaps TRBD2 (6 bases). This CDR3 region has 16 residues. Trimming shortened V by 2 bases and J by 1 base, and 14 bases separated the two germline ends. From germline, CDR1 is MNHEY and CDR2 SMNVEV (reference sequence). The CDR3 protein is CASSLRRGYFQETQYF. CDR3 coding DNA: TGTGCCAGCAGTTTAAGGAGGGGTTACTTCCAAGAGACCCAGTACTTC.

The table lists this clonotype with a few counts. The V call is TRBV11-2, the J call TRBJ2-5; D is perhaps TRBD2 (5 bases). Germline V gene data show CDR1 as SGHAT and CDR2 as FQNNGV. The CDR3 has 15 residues. Trimming removed 5 bases from V and 4 bases from J, with 17 bases in between. CDR3 in DNA: TGTGCCAGCAGCCCGGACCCTCGGGAAGGAGAGACCCAGTACTTC. It yields the protein CASSPDPREGETQYF.

This clonotype was seen ten or more times. At one boundary the junction diverges from the germline segment, which might be a read error. In DNA, the CDR3 is TGTGCCAGCAGCTTACCGGCGGGAGTCTCCCACAATGAGCAGTTCTTC. Translated: CASSLPAGVSHNEQFF. The rearrangement links TRBV7-8 to TRBJ2-1; 7 positions match TRBD2. Germline V gives CDR1 SGHVS, CDR2 FQNEAQ. The CDR3 runs to 16 residues. The full variable domain, rest sourced from reference TRBV7-8 and TRBJ2-1, is GAGVSQSPRYKVAKRGQDVALRCDPISGHVSLFWYQQALGQGPEFLTYFQNEAQLDKSGLPSDRFFAERPEGSVSTLKIQRTQQEDSAVYLCASSLPAGVSHNEQFFGPGTRLTVL.

This clonotype was observed many times. This chain links TRBV6-2 or TRBV6-3 with TRBJ2-1, with TRBD2 matching over 11 bases. Germline loops: CDR1 MNHEY, CDR2 SVGEGT. This CDR3 comprises 17 residues. V shed 2 bases, J shed 9 bases, and the junction held 12 bases outside the gene matches. The CDR3 reads CASSYPRDSGRAFEQFF. The CDR3 nucleotides are TGTGCCAGCAGTTACCCCCGGGATAGCGGGAGGGCGTTTGAGCAGTTCTTC.

The chain recombines TRBV4-3 with TRBJ2-7, with D unresolved. Germline V gives CDR1 LGHNA, CDR2 YSLEER. V lost 0 bases to trimming and J lost 6 bases, with 12 bases between them. The CDR3 extends over 14 amino acids. The CDR3 protein is CASSQDGAPSEQYF. In DNA, the CDR3 is TGCGCCAGCAGCCAAGATGGAGCTCCATCCGAGCAGTACTTC.

In this sample, this clonotype turned up many times. The chain's CDR3 is CASTPILTGELFF. The CDR3 nucleotides read TGTGCCAGCACCCCTATTCTCACCGGGGAGCTGTTTTTT. The chain joins TRBV7-2 to TRBJ2-2; the D is unclear. Trimming pared 7 bases from V and 4 bases from J, leaving 10 bases between. Germline V gene sequence: CDR1 SGHTA, CDR2 FQGNSA. This CDR3 has 13 amino acids.